These 25 T cell receptor beta chains were all obtained from the same sample, sequenced in a study of blood T cell repertoires in COVID-19. The assay was immunoSEQ multiplex PCR, and TCRdb's table has in-frame clones only and misses some. The sample has 250,000 to 300,000 clones, roughly 85% seen once. Input material: peripheral blood. The receptors were gathered from a woman aged 70-85 years with acute or convalescent COVID-19.

This sequence joins TRBV5-5 and TRBJ1-2; 9 bases are shared with TRBD1. Germline CDR1 SGHKS, CDR2 YYEKEE (reference sequence). This CDR3 has 15 residues. Unmatched junction bases numbered 8, after V lost 2 bases and J lost 6 bases. The CDR3 coding sequence is TGTGCCAGCAGCTTAACAGGGGGCGGCACCAATGGCTACACCTTC. Amino acid sequence: CASSLTGGGTNGYTF.

The chain links TRBV7-2 to TRBJ1-5; D is undetermined. The CDR3 sequence is 15 residues long. Germline V CDR1 and CDR2: SGHTA, FQGNSA. The V and J ends lost 1 base and 1 base respectively, with 8 bases between them. The CDR3 nucleotides read TGTGCCAGCAGCTTAGTTCGGGGAAGCAATCAGCCCCAGCATTTT. Amino acids: CASSLVRGSNQPQHF.

In this sample, this clone turned up a few times. V and J are TRBV7-9 and TRBJ1-2; D ambiguous. CDR3 size: 14 residues. The germline V gene encodes CDR1 SEHNR and CDR2 FQNEAQ (reference sequence). With 4 bases removed from V and 8 bases from J, the gap between germline ends came to 17 bases. CDR3 sequence (DNA): TGTGCCAGCAGCTCCCTCTTTAATAATCGGGGCTACACCTTC. Translating gives CASSSLFNNRGYTF.

This rearrangement joins TRBV2 to TRBJ1-1, with TRBD1 matching over 9 bases. There are 14 residues in the CDR3. The V gene end was trimmed by 6 bases and the J gene end by 0 bases; junction bases not matched to a gene: 2. Germline assignment: CDR1 SNHLY and CDR2 FYNNEI. The CDR3 coding sequence is TGTGCCAGCAGCGGACAGGGGATGAACACTGAAGCTTTCTTT. Translation: CASSGQGMNTEAFF. Filled out from reference TRBV2 and TRBJ1-1, the complete variable domain reads EPEVTQTPSHQVTQMGQEVILRCVPISNHLYFYWYRQILGQKVEFLVSFYNNEISEKSEIFDDQFSVERPDGSNFTLKIRSTKLEDSAMYFCASSGQGMNTEAFFGQGTRLTVV.

This clone has a handful of counts. This rearrangement joins TRBV5-1 to TRBJ2-5, with D perhaps TRBD1 (6 bases). V lost 2 bases and J lost 5, with 7 bases in between. Germline values: CDR1 SGHRS, CDR2 YFSETQ. The CDR3 runs to 12 residues. CDR3 in amino acids: CASSFTGETQYF. In nucleotides, the CDR3 is TGCGCCAGCAGCTTTACAGGGGAGACCCAGTACTTC.

The chain links TRBV10-3 to TRBJ2-3; TRBD1 is a possible D gene (6 bases). V lost 4 bases, J lost 1 base, and 12 bases lay in between. The CDR3 runs 15 residues. Germline values: CDR1 ENHRY, CDR2 SYGVKD. The CDR3 sequence is CAISGGQPRTDTQYF. The DNA for the CDR3 is TGTGCCATCAGTGGCGGACAGCCTCGCACAGATACGCAGTATTTT.

V and J are TRBV2 and TRBJ1-2; 8 positions match TRBD1. CDR1 is SNHLY, CDR2 FYNNEI, per germline. The CDR3 spans 14 residues. Unmatched junction bases numbered 4, after V lost 3 bases and J lost 4 bases. The CDR3 sequence is CASSDSQGAYGYTF. CDR3 nucleotides: TGTGCCAGCAGTGATAGCCAGGGGGCCTATGGCTACACCTTC.

This clone was seen a single time. V usage is TRBV12-5 and J usage is TRBJ2-5; D gene ambiguous. The CDR3 extends over 11 amino acids. V lost 5 bases and J lost 2, with 3 bases in between. Germline CDR1 is LGHNT and CDR2 is FRNRAP. CDR3 loop: CASGPQETQYF. The CDR3 bases are TGTGCTAGTGGTCCTCAAGAGACCCAGTACTTC.

This rearrangement joins TRBV3-1 (or the pseudogene TRBV3-2) to TRBJ2-7, with D tentatively TRBD2 (6 bases). The germline V and J ends were trimmed by 4 bases and 4 bases, with 11 bases remaining between them. Germline CDR1 reads LGHDT; CDR2 reads YNNKEL (reference sequence). The CDR3 is 13 amino acids. For the CDR3, the DNA is TGTGCCAGCAGCCCGGGGACTTCTTACGAGCAGTACTTC. It translates to CASSPGTSYEQYF.

The genes are TRBV25-1 and TRBJ1-3, with D hard to call. Germline V gives CDR1 MGHDK, CDR2 SYGVNS. Trimming removed 6 bases from V and 4 bases from J, with 13 bases in between. The CDR3 runs to 14 residues. CDR3: CASRGPSLGNTIYF. The CDR3 nucleotides read TGTGCCAGCAGGGGCCCTTCCCTAGGAAACACCATATATTTT.

The rearrangement uses TRBV11-2 and TRBJ2-6, with D uncertain. Per the germline V gene, CDR1 is SGHAT and CDR2 is FQNNGV. The ends were cut back, 4 bases at V and 0 bases at J, with 10 bases in the middle. The CDR3 runs to 16 residues. The CDR3 protein is CASSWWAGSGANVLTF. CDR3 sequence (DNA): TGTGCCAGCAGCTGGTGGGCCGGCTCTGGGGCCAACGTCCTGACTTTC.

The chain combines TRBV21-1 with TRBJ1-6; the table's D call, TRBD1, was not checked against the DNA. TRBV21-1 is listed as a pseudogene. CDR3 size: 16 residues. CDR3 bases: TGTGCCAGCAGCAAAGGGGACAGGGGGCAAGGTTCACCCCTCCACTTT. Its protein is CASSKGDRGQGSPLHF.

This chain joins TRBV27 and TRBJ1-5, with D perhaps matching TRBD1 (5 bases). The CDR3 spans 15 residues. Germline V gives CDR1 MNHEY, CDR2 SMNVEV (reference sequence). V was shortened by 5 bases and J by 1 base, with 12 bases between the two germline ends. DNA for the CDR3: TGTGCCAGCAGTGGGGCGTTAGGGAGCAATCAGCCCCAGCATTTT. Protein sequence: CASSGALGSNQPQHF.

This chain uses TRBV20-1 with TRBJ1-1; D call uncertain. The germline V gene has CDR1 DFQATT and CDR2 SNEGSKA (reference sequence). Trimming removed 3 bases at V and 6 bases at J, with 17 bases between. The CDR3 sequence is 14 residues long. The CDR3 loop is CSASRGQRESEAFF. CDR3 DNA sequence: TGCAGTGCTAGTCGTGGCCAGCGGGAATCTGAAGCTTTCTTT.

The chain couples TRBV12-3 or TRBV12-4 to TRBJ2-7; no clear D gene. This CDR3 is 11 amino acids long. V was trimmed by 5 bases and J by 6 bases, leaving 8 bases between them. CDR3 residues: CASSTASEQYF. As DNA, the CDR3 is TGTGCCAGCAGTACAGCCTCCGAGCAGTACTTC.

The chain has TRBV6-1 and TRBJ1-2; D call uncertain. V dropped 2 bases and J dropped 3 bases, with 13 bases sitting between them. The CDR3 is 15 amino acids. From germline, CDR1 is MNHNS and CDR2 SASEGT. CDR3 sequence: CASSESPVSYYGYTF. CDR3 coding DNA: TGTGCCAGCAGTGAATCCCCAGTCTCCTACTATGGCTACACCTTC.

The chain links TRBV15 to TRBJ2-3, with 8 bases matching TRBD1. The junction had 8 bases not matched to a gene; V was cut back by 0 bases and J by 6 bases. Per the germline V gene, CDR1 is LNHNV and CDR2 is YYDKDF (reference sequence). The CDR3 is made up of 16 amino acids. CDR3 nucleotide sequence: TGTGCCACCAGCAGAGAAGGACAGGGAAGGGCGGATACGCAGTATTTT. It codes for CATSREGQGRADTQYF.

This clone has just one count. This chain connects TRBV7-9 to TRBJ2-7; D may be TRBD1 (6 bases). CDR3 length equals 17 residues. With 2 bases removed from V and 0 bases from J, the gap between germline ends came to 17 bases. Looked up from germline, CDR1 is SEHNR and CDR2 is FQNEAQ (reference sequence). The CDR3 spells CASSLKVGSDSSYEQYF. The CDR3 coding sequence is TGTGCCAGCAGCTTAAAGGTAGGGTCGGACAGCTCCTACGAGCAGTACTTC.

The chain links TRBV2 to TRBJ1-1; maybe TRBD1 (6 bases). Between the trimmed V and J ends, which lost 4 bases and 0 bases, there was a span of 9 bases. This CDR3 region has 14 residues. CDR1 SNHLY and CDR2 FYNNEI come from the germline V gene. The CDR3 nucleotides are TGTGCCAGCAGTGGAAGGACAGTGAACACTGAAGCTTTCTTT. Protein product: CASSGRTVNTEAFF.

This chain connects TRBV5-1 to TRBJ1-1, with 8 bases that match TRBD1. With 4 bases clipped from V and 3 bases from J, the junction kept 5 bases outside the gene matches. Germline V lookup: CDR1 SGHRS, CDR2 YFSETQ. CDR3 length: 14 amino acids. Here the CDR3 reads CASSVRGRDTEAFF. As DNA, the CDR3 is TGCGCCAGCAGCGTCAGGGGGCGCGACACTGAAGCTTTCTTT.

The V gene is TRBV7-9, the J gene TRBJ1-5, with D possibly TRBD1 on 5 matching bases. CDR3 length equals 12 residues. V was clipped by 3 bases and J by 9 bases, with 9 bases between them. The germline V gene has CDR1 SEHNR and CDR2 FQNEAQ (reference sequence). CDR3 sequence (DNA): TGTGCCAGCAGCTTGGGGGGTTCGCCCCAGCATTTT. This encodes CASSLGGSPQHF. The full variable domain, rest sourced from reference TRBV7-9 and TRBJ1-5, is DTGVSQNPRHKITKRGQNVTFRCDPISEHNRLYWYRQTLGQGPEFLTYFQNEAQLEKSRLLSDRFSAERPKGSFSTLEIQRTEQGDSAMYLCASSLGGSPQHFGDGTRLSIL.

V gene TRBV5-1 combines with J gene TRBJ2-7; D may be TRBD2 (5 bases). Trimming pared 0 bases from V and 0 bases from J, leaving 13 bases between. The CDR3 loop spans 16 amino acids. The germline CDR1 and CDR2 sequences are SGHRS and YFSETQ. The CDR3 reads CASSLGGPPFSYEQYF. The CDR3 DNA reads TGCGCCAGCAGCTTGGGAGGGCCCCCCTTCTCCTACGAGCAGTACTTC.

This clone appeared once. This chain uses TRBV18 with TRBJ2-1, with a weak D call TRBD1 (5 bases). There are 15 residues in the CDR3. V was pared by 2 bases and J by 2 bases, with 10 bases between. Germline CDR1 KGHSH, CDR2 LQKENI. For the CDR3, the DNA is TGTGCCAGCTCACCATCCCCAGGGACCTACAATGAGCAGTTCTTC. Translated: CASSPSPGTYNEQFF.

The CDR3 DNA follows: TGTGCCAGCAGCCAAGATCCTAAAAGGACTAGCGGGGGGACCACAGATACGCAGTATTTT. Translated: CASSQDPKRTSGGTTDTQYF. V and J are TRBV4-2 and TRBJ2-3; 14 nucleotides match TRBD2. V was pared by 0 bases and J by 2 bases, with 10 bases of the junction left unmatched. Germline assignment: CDR1 LGHNA and CDR2 YNFKEQ. CDR3 length equals 20 residues.

The rearrangement links TRBV7-6 to TRBJ2-1, with D possibly matching TRBD1 (6 bases). CDR1 SGHVS and CDR2 FNYEAQ come from the germline V gene. This CDR3 has 15 residues. Between the trimmed V and J ends, which lost 8 bases and 3 bases, there was a span of 17 bases. CDR3 sequence reads: CASARNTGHYNEQFF. Here the CDR3 DNA reads TGTGCCAGCGCCCGCAATACAGGGCACTACAATGAGCAGTTCTTC.